A single sample gave rise to the 14 T cell receptor beta chains below, sequenced in a study of vaccination and CD4 T cells after COVID-19. A single record per CDR3 protein comes from TCRdb applying MiXCR to the PCR reads. The sample contains 15,000 to 20,000 distinct CDR3 sequences, just over 60% of which appear only once. Specimen: CD4+ T cells from blood, collected after SARS-CoV-2 vaccination. These TCRs come from a human donor who had recovered from COVID-19.

This clonotype was seen a handful of times. J is TRBJ1-6 and V is TRBV20-1; the D is unclear. The length of the CDR3 is 14 residues. V dropped 2 bases and J dropped 6 bases, with 11 bases sitting between them. Looked up from germline, CDR1 is DFQATT and CDR2 is SNEGSKA (reference sequence). Here the CDR3 DNA reads TGCAGTGCTAGAATGGTCGGCGGTAATTCACCCCTCCACTTT. Translated: CSARMVGGNSPLHF.

The chain carries TRBV6-5 and TRBJ2-1; 8 bases fit TRBD2. The CDR3 has 15 residues. Germline V gives CDR1 MNHEY, CDR2 SVGAGI. V lost 2 bases to trimming and J lost 7 bases; unmatched junction nucleotides: 7. CDR3 protein: CASSYIGGEGNEQFF. DNA for the CDR3: TGTGCCAGCAGTTACATCGGGGGGGAGGGAAATGAGCAGTTCTTC.

This chain uses TRBV30 with TRBJ2-7; D may match TRBD1 or TRBD2 (9 bases each). CDR3 length: 16 amino acids. The V and J ends lost 2 bases and 2 bases respectively, with 19 bases between them. The germline V gene encodes CDR1 GTSNPN and CDR2 SVGIG (reference sequence). The CDR3 DNA follows: TGTGCCTGGAGTACAGGGGGCCTAGCGGGACCCTACGAGCAGTACTTC. Amino acid sequence: CAWSTGGLAGPYEQYF.

This chain joins TRBV20-1 and TRBJ1-1; a possible D gene is TRBD1 (5 bases). The CDR3 runs 13 residues. Per the germline V gene, CDR1 is DFQATT and CDR2 is SNEGSKA (reference sequence). Trimming took 5 bases from V and 0 from J, leaving 10 bases between them. In DNA, the CDR3 is TGCAGTGCTGCCTTCAGGGTGAACACTGAAGCTTTCTTT. Its protein product is CSAAFRVNTEAFF.

The genes are TRBV20-1 and TRBJ2-1; 7 positions match TRBD2. The CDR3 covers 16 residues. Germline V lookup: CDR1 DFQATT, CDR2 SNEGSKA (reference sequence). V dropped 1 base and J dropped 7; count of bases not matched to a gene: 13. In DNA, the CDR3 is TGCAGTGCTAGAGGAGTGGGCGGGAGCTTTTGGAATGAGCAGTTCTTC. Translated: CSARGVGGSFWNEQFF.

The chain is built from TRBV12-3 or TRBV12-4 and TRBJ1-2; 7 nucleotides line up with TRBD1. V shed 4 bases, J shed 8 bases, and the junction held 7 bases outside the gene matches. There are 13 residues in the CDR3. For the CDR3, the DNA is TGTGCCAGCAGTTCGACAGGGAGGCAAGGCTACACCTTC. Its translation: CASSSTGRQGYTF.

V and J are TRBV4-2 and TRBJ2-3; 11 bases line up with TRBD2. This CDR3 spans 15 amino acids. V gave up 6 bases and J gave up 6 bases; unmatched junction bases: 8. Germline V gene data show CDR1 as LGHNA and CDR2 as YNFKEQ. The chain's CDR3 is CASRLAGVGRDTQYF. The CDR3 nucleotides read TGTGCCAGCAGACTAGCGGGAGTCGGTCGGGATACGCAGTATTTT.

This clonotype was counted a few times. The chain joins TRBV28 to TRBJ2-2, with D unclear. CDR3 length: 13 amino acids. The germline V gene encodes CDR1 MDHEN and CDR2 SYDVKM. V lost 5 bases and J lost 5, with 9 bases in between. The CDR3 DNA sequence: TGTGCCAGCAGTCCCCCCCCGACCGGGGAGCTGTTTTTT. It codes for CASSPPPTGELFF.

The chain has TRBV7-3 and TRBJ1-6; 9 bases agree with TRBD1. J gave up 13 bases and V 5 bases, and 12 bases lay outside the gene matches. There are 15 residues in the CDR3. The germline CDR1 and CDR2 sequences are SGHTA and FQGTGA. CDR3 nucleotides: TGTGCCAGCAGCCTTTCCGGGACAGGGCCTTATCCCCTCCACTTT. This translates into CASSLSGTGPYPLHF.

The chain employs TRBV20-1 and TRBJ2-7; TRBD1 agrees at 7 bases. With V trimmed by 3 bases and J by 3 bases, 8 bases remained unmatched. CDR1 is DFQATT, CDR2 SNEGSKA, per germline (reference sequence). The CDR3 totals 14 residues. Written as DNA, the CDR3 is TGCAGTGCTAGGCCGGACAGGAGTGACTACGAGCAGTACTTC. Translating gives CSARPDRSDYEQYF.

V gene TRBV7-2 combines with J gene TRBJ1-6; D may be TRBD1 (5 bases). The CDR3 runs to 19 residues. CDR1 is SGHTA and CDR2 is FQGNSA in the germline V gene. With 1 base removed from V and 7 bases from J, the gap between germline ends came to 23 bases. The CDR3, as DNA: TGTGCCAGCAGCTTAGGGGGGGTGGCTGGCAACTGGTTCAATTCACCCCTCCACTTT. Its protein product is CASSLGGVAGNWFNSPLHF.

About this clonotype itself: Mismatch with germline at one junction end may stem from a read error. The chain is built from TRBV7-7 and TRBJ2-7; 9 bases are shared with TRBD1. Germline-derived CDR1 and CDR2 are SSHAT and FNYEAQ (reference sequence). This CDR3 contains 14 residues. Here the CDR3 DNA reads TGTGCTAGCAGCGCGGGACAGGGTGCGAGCGAGCAGTACTTC. Protein sequence: CASSAGQGASEQYF.

The V gene is TRBV20-1, the J gene TRBJ2-1, with 11 bases lining up with TRBD2. The germline V gene has CDR1 DFQATT and CDR2 SNEGSKA (reference sequence). The V gene end was trimmed by 3 bases and the J gene end by 2 bases; junction bases not matched to a gene: 6. The CDR3 loop spans 16 amino acids. The CDR3 region has the DNA TGCAGTGCTAGCCAGCTAGCGGGAGGCCCCTACAATGAGCAGTTCTTC. As protein: CSASQLAGGPYNEQFF.

This clonotype occurred once. The chain employs TRBV10-3 and TRBJ2-5, with 8 bases lining up with TRBD1. V lost 6 bases and J lost 2; bases outside the gene matches: 5. The CDR3 runs to 14 residues. Germline V gene sequence: CDR1 ENHRY, CDR2 SYGVKD. The chain's CDR3 is CAIRTGQGQETQYF. The CDR3 nucleotides read TGTGCCATCAGAACCGGACAGGGACAAGAGACCCAGTACTTC.